A single sample gave rise to the 26 T cell receptor beta chains below, sequenced in a study of B cell selection in AIRE deficiency. CD4+CD127+ cells were sorted as the conventional CD4 T cells. Repertoires were generated with immunoSEQ multiplex PCR, while TCRdb's copy carries only in-frame clones and drops some. In the table there are some 22,000 clones, approximately 96% of which are singletons. Sample: CD4+CD127+ conventional T cells sorted from PBMCs. The source of these receptors is a human donor in good health.

The genes are TRBV10-3 and TRBJ2-1; TRBD2 is a possible D gene (6 bases). V was clipped by 0 bases and J by 2 bases, with 11 bases between them. The germline gives CDR1 ENHRY, CDR2 SYGVKD. This CDR3 region has 16 residues. The CDR3 nucleotides are TGTGCCATCAGTGAGTCTGGGCGGGGCCCCTACAATGAGCAGTTCTTC. Translated: CAISESGRGPYNEQFF.

CDR3 nucleotide sequence: TGTGCCAGCTCACCCTCCGGGACACCAACCCAATATGGCTACACCTTC. Its protein is CASSPSGTPTQYGYTF. The chain is built from TRBV18 and TRBJ1-2; D is possibly TRBD1 (6 bases). Trimming pared 3 bases from V and 5 bases from J, leaving 19 bases between. The CDR3 loop spans 16 amino acids. CDR1 is KGHSH and CDR2 is LQKENI in the germline V gene. Full variable domain (missing parts from reference TRBV18 and TRBJ1-2): NAGVMQNPRHLVRRRGQEARLRCSPMKGHSHVYWYRQLPEEGLKFMVYLQKENIIDESGMPKERFSAEFPKEGPSILRIQQVVRGDSAAYFCASSPSGTPTQYGYTFGSGTRLTVV.

The V gene is TRBV5-1, the J gene TRBJ2-7, with 10 bases aligning to TRBD1. This CDR3 spans 17 amino acids. V lost 4 bases to trimming and J lost 5 bases; unmatched junction nucleotides: 15. Germline lookup yields CDR1 SGHRS and CDR2 YFSETQ. The CDR3 DNA reads as TGCGCCAGCAGCCCCGCCGCTTTAGGACAGGGGGTCCACGAGCAGTACTTC. This gives the protein CASSPAALGQGVHEQYF.

This chain joins TRBV29-1 and TRBJ1-1, with a possible D match to TRBD1 (5 bases). The germline CDR1 and CDR2 sequences are SQVTM and ANQGSEA. V was trimmed by 5 bases and J by 0 bases, leaving 10 bases between them. The CDR3 extends over 13 amino acids. The CDR3 sequence: CSVRGFMNTEAFF. The CDR3 region has the DNA TGCAGCGTTAGGGGATTTATGAACACTGAAGCTTTCTTT.

This clone was seen just once. The chain joins TRBV20-1 to TRBJ1-1; maybe TRBD1 (5 bases). V lost 6 bases and J 5 bases, leaving 10 bases between the germline ends. Germline CDR1 is DFQATT and CDR2 is SNEGSKA (reference sequence). This CDR3 spans 11 amino acids. CDR3 protein: CSAQGNTEAFF. As DNA, the CDR3 is TGCAGTGCCCAGGGTAATACTGAAGCTTTCTTT.

This clone was detected only once. This sequence joins TRBV11-2 and TRBJ1-3; maybe TRBD1 (6 bases). Between the trimmed V and J ends, which lost 3 bases and 0 bases, there was a span of 9 bases. The CDR3 is 15 residues long. The V gene's germline CDR1 is SGHAT and CDR2 FQNNGV. CDR3 DNA sequence: TGTGCCAGCAGCTTTACAGGGCTCTCTGGAAACACCATATATTTT. It is translated as CASSFTGLSGNTIYF.

This chain links TRBV5-5 with TRBJ2-5; D may be TRBD1 (5 bases). Germline V gives CDR1 SGHKS, CDR2 YYEKEE (reference sequence). V was clipped by 0 bases and J by 4 bases, with 10 bases between them. The CDR3 has 14 amino acids. CDR3 in DNA: TGTGCCAGCAGCTTGGAAGGGGTAAGAGAGACCCAGTACTTC. Translated, it gives CASSLEGVRETQYF.

V usage is TRBV11-2 and J usage is TRBJ1-1; 8 bases map to TRBD1. The CDR3 length is 18 residues. Germline assignment: CDR1 SGHAT and CDR2 FQNNGV. Unmatched junction bases numbered 11, after V lost 1 base and J lost 1 base. CDR3 nucleotides: TGTGCCAGCAGCTTAGGACTGTGGGCGACAGGGGAGAACACTGAAGCTTTCTTT. It yields the protein CASSLGLWATGENTEAFF.

The V and J genes are TRBV7-3 and TRBJ2-3; TRBD1 aligns across 9 bases. The CDR3 contains 14 residues. J gave up 4 bases and V 4 bases, and 3 bases lay outside the gene matches. Germline V gene sequence: CDR1 SGHTA, CDR2 FQGTGA. CDR3: CASSWTGEADTQYF. In DNA form, the CDR3 reads TGTGCCAGCAGCTGGACAGGGGAGGCAGATACGCAGTATTTT.

This chain uses TRBV5-4 with TRBJ2-5; the match to TRBD2 covers 14 bases. The CDR3 extends over 16 amino acids. The germline gives CDR1 SGHNT, CDR2 YYREEE (reference sequence). Germline trimming cut 2 bases from V and 5 bases from J; bases unmatched to any gene: 5. CDR3 DNA sequence: TGTGCCAGCAGCTTCCGGACTAGCGGGGGGTTGGAGACCCAGTACTTC. It translates to CASSFRTSGGLETQYF.

This sequence joins TRBV7-9 and TRBJ2-3, with D hard to call. The CDR3 loop spans 16 amino acids. V gave up 1 base and J gave up 0 bases, with 11 bases separating them. Germline V lookup: CDR1 SEHNR, CDR2 FQNEAQ (reference sequence). CDR3 in DNA: TGTGCCAGCAGCTTAGGATATGCCGGTAGCACAGATACGCAGTATTTT. Encoded protein: CASSLGYAGSTDTQYF.

The rearrangement joins TRBV7-9 to TRBJ2-1, with TRBD1 matching 7 bases. The germline gives CDR1 SEHNR, CDR2 FQNEAQ (reference sequence). CDR3 length: 18 residues. V lost 3 bases to trimming and J lost 0 bases; unmatched junction nucleotides: 11. The CDR3 bases are TGTGCCAGCAGCTTCAGCCGGGGACAGAGGTCCTCCTACAATGAGCAGTTCTTC. Protein sequence: CASSFSRGQRSSYNEQFF.

CDR3 DNA sequence: TGTGCCAGCAGCGCTGGGACTAGCGTTACAGATACGCAGTATTTT. Translating it yields CASSAGTSVTDTQYF. V gene TRBV9 combines with J gene TRBJ2-3; 10 positions match TRBD2. In germline, CDR1 is SGDLS, CDR2 YYNGEE. J lost 3 bases, V lost 3 bases, and 4 bases had no gene match. The length of the CDR3 is 15 residues.

The gene calls are TRBV18 and TRBJ1-1; D might be TRBD1 (5 bases). With 3 bases removed from V and 8 bases from J, the gap between germline ends came to 10 bases. This CDR3 spans 12 amino acids. The germline gives CDR1 KGHSH, CDR2 LQKENI. For the CDR3, the DNA is TGTGCCAGCTCACCGGGACGTGAAGAAGCTTTCTTT. It specifies CASSPGREEAFF.

V is TRBV5-1 and J is TRBJ1-2; D ambiguous. The CDR3 is made up of 14 amino acids. Germline values: CDR1 SGHRS, CDR2 YFSETQ. V lost 0 bases to trimming and J lost 5 bases, with 11 bases between them. CDR3 in DNA: TGCGCCAGCAGCTTGGGGGAAGAGCCGTATGGCTACACCTTC. Amino acids: CASSLGEEPYGYTF.

This chain links TRBV9 with TRBJ2-7, with a weak D call TRBD2 (6 bases). V dropped 3 bases and J dropped 2 bases, with 9 bases sitting between them. The germline V gene encodes CDR1 SGDLS and CDR2 YYNGEE. The CDR3 spans 13 residues. The CDR3 bases are TGTGCCAGCAGCGCGGGACTCCCCTACGAGCAGTACTTC. Its protein product is CASSAGLPYEQYF.

The rearrangement joins TRBV6-1 to TRBJ1-2, with D unclear. The germline V gene encodes CDR1 MNHNS and CDR2 SASEGT. Trimming took 4 bases from V and 4 from J, leaving 13 bases between them. The CDR3 has 14 amino acids. The CDR3 nucleotides read TGTGCCAGCAGTGGGGTAGGGTCGGCCTATGGCTACACCTTC. It specifies CASSGVGSAYGYTF.

The V and J genes are TRBV13 and TRBJ2-3, with TRBD2 identical over 7 bases. The V gene's germline CDR1 is PRHDT and CDR2 FYEKMQ (reference sequence). There are 17 residues in the CDR3. Trimming at V came to 6 bases and at J to 2 bases, leaving 14 bases not matched to a gene. Here the CDR3 DNA reads TGTGCCAGCAGTCTTACCGCCGGGACTACAGCCACAGATACGCAGTATTTT. Translation gives CASSLTAGTTATDTQYF.

V and J are TRBV11-2 and TRBJ2-7; 9 nucleotides align to TRBD1. Trimming cost V 5 bases and J 9 bases; bases outside gene matches: 8. This CDR3 region has 13 residues. Per the germline V gene, CDR1 is SGHAT and CDR2 is FQNNGV. CDR3 nucleotides: TGTGCCAGCAGCCCGGGACAGGGTTTGAGGCAGTACTTC. Translated: CASSPGQGLRQYF.

The chain combines TRBV7-9 with TRBJ2-6; the D gene is possibly TRBD1 (6 bases). This CDR3 is built from 18 residues. The V end was cut by 3 bases, the J end by 1 base, with 16 bases between. CDR1 SEHNR and CDR2 FQNEAQ come from the germline V gene (reference sequence). CDR3 protein: CASSFLWTQGSGANVLTF. In DNA form, the CDR3 reads TGTGCCAGCAGCTTCTTGTGGACGCAGGGGTCTGGGGCCAACGTCCTGACTTTC. The full variable domain, in which reference TRBV7-9 and TRBJ2-6 provide the parts outside the CDR3, is DTGVSQNPRHKITKRGQNVTFRCDPISEHNRLYWYRQTLGQGPEFLTYFQNEAQLEKSRLLSDRFSAERPKGSFSTLEIQRTEQGDSAMYLCASSFLWTQGSGANVLTFGAGSRLTVL.

The genes are TRBV7-9 and TRBJ2-3, with a weak D call TRBD1 (6 bases). The V end lost 2 bases, the J end lost 4 bases, and 13 bases lay between the germline ends. Germline V gene lookup returns CDR1 SEHNR and CDR2 FQNEAQ (reference sequence). The CDR3 runs to 15 residues. In DNA, the CDR3 is TGTGCCAGCAGCTTATTAGGGGGAGTAGCAGATACGCAGTATTTT. It specifies CASSLLGGVADTQYF.

The chain uses TRBV6-1 and TRBJ2-7; no definite D call. Trimming pared 10 bases from V and 1 base from J, leaving 11 bases between. The germline V gene has CDR1 MNHNS and CDR2 SASEGT. This CDR3 comprises 12 residues. The CDR3 loop is CATDPESYEQYF. Written as DNA, the CDR3 is TGTGCCACGGACCCTGAGTCCTACGAGCAGTACTTC.

The CDR3 sequence: CASSSRDSGNTIYF. Written as DNA, the CDR3 is TGTGCCAGCTCATCCAGGGACTCTGGAAACACCATATATTTT. This chain links TRBV18 with TRBJ1-3; D perhaps matches TRBD1 (5 bases). The CDR3 extends over 14 amino acids. CDR1 is KGHSH, CDR2 LQKENI, per germline. V shed 5 bases and J shed 0 bases, with 8 bases lying between them.

The chain combines TRBV11-2 with TRBJ2-7, with D possibly matching TRBD2 (6 bases). The germline CDR1 and CDR2 sequences are SGHAT and FQNNGV. Trimming cost V 2 bases and J 1 base, with 15 bases left between them. The CDR3 is 16 residues long. The CDR3: CASSLWGVSGSYEQYF. CDR3 sequence (DNA): TGTGCCAGCAGCTTATGGGGGGTTAGCGGTTCCTACGAGCAGTACTTC.

The chain employs TRBV4-1 and TRBJ1-5, with no clear D. V was pared by 0 bases and J by 3 bases, with 9 bases between. This CDR3 comprises 15 residues. CDR1 is MGHRA, CDR2 YSYEKL, per germline. The CDR3 bases are TGCGCCAGCAGCCAAGATTTTAGATCCAATCAGCCCCAGCATTTT. It specifies CASSQDFRSNQPQHF.

The chain recombines TRBV18 with TRBJ2-5, with 11 bases that match TRBD2. CDR1 and CDR2 from the germline V gene are KGHSH and LQKENI. The ends lost 3 bases at V and 2 bases at J; junction bases unmatched: 5. The CDR3 is 16 amino acids. The CDR3 spells CASSPLAGGLQETQYF. CDR3 DNA sequence: TGTGCCAGCTCACCGTTAGCGGGGGGGTTGCAAGAGACCCAGTACTTC. The entire variable domain, with the rest obtained from reference TRBV18 and TRBJ2-5, is as follows: NAGVMQNPRHLVRRRGQEARLRCSPMKGHSHVYWYRQLPEEGLKFMVYLQKENIIDESGMPKERFSAEFPKEGPSILRIQQVVRGDSAAYFCASSPLAGGLQETQYFGPGTRLLVL.